Shown below are 5 T cell receptor beta chains from a single sample sequenced in a study of post-analysis software for immune sequencing data. Study findings and constraints: Five TRBV segments were significantly more frequent in patients than in controls. TRBV5-6, TRBV5-1 and TRBV20-1 were among these segments.

Unique molecular identifiers were carried by the TCR beta cDNA libraries. MiXCR was run by TCRdb on the PCR reads, yielding one entry per CDR3 protein. The table has about 770,000 distinct CDR3 sequences, 46% seen once; the top ten hold roughly 4.9%. No antigen has been identified for these receptors. Sequencing used blood. All receptors derive from a girl aged 5-17 years with multiple sclerosis.

This clonotype appeared a single time. The rearrangement uses TRBV5-1 and TRBJ2-1; D might be TRBD2 (6 bases). This CDR3 region has 15 residues. The V and J ends lost 5 bases and 4 bases respectively, with 16 bases between them. Germline-derived CDR1 and CDR2 are SGHRS and YFSETQ. The CDR3 protein is CASRTELEGYNEQFF. The CDR3 bases are TGCGCCAGCAGGACTGAGCTGGAGGGTTACAATGAGCAGTTCTTC.

This clonotype was picked up one time. The V gene is TRBV20-1, the J gene TRBJ2-1; 11 nucleotides agree with TRBD2. With V trimmed by 6 bases and J by 6 bases, 13 bases remained unmatched. Germline V gives CDR1 DFQATT, CDR2 SNEGSKA (reference sequence). This CDR3 is built from 16 residues. The CDR3 region has the DNA TGCAGTGCCGTCGGACTAGCGGGCGGGGTGGGCAATGAGCAGTTCTTC. It translates to CSAVGLAGGVGNEQFF.

This clonotype was counted only a few times. The CDR3 nucleotides are TGTGCCAGCAGACAGGGAGGACAAGTGGATGGCTACACCTTC. Encoded protein: CASRQGGQVDGYTF. The chain joins TRBV6-5 to TRBJ1-2; perhaps TRBD1 as D (6 bases). The CDR3 is 14 residues long. Looked up from germline, CDR1 is MNHEY and CDR2 is SVGAGI. V was pared by 6 bases and J by 6 bases, with 17 bases between.

The chain links TRBV7-2 to TRBJ2-1; 12 nucleotides align to TRBD1. Trimming removed 3 bases from V and 10 bases from J; junction bases left unmatched: 10. This CDR3 has 16 amino acids. CDR1 is SGHTA and CDR2 is FQGNSA in the germline V gene. The CDR3 protein is CASSFRTGQGAGEQFF. Here the CDR3 DNA reads TGTGCCAGCAGCTTTAGGACGGGACAGGGGGCCGGAGAGCAGTTCTTC.

This chain joins TRBV6-6 and TRBJ1-4; D ambiguous. The CDR3 is made up of 17 amino acids. CDR1 and CDR2 (germline): MNHNY, SVGAGI (reference sequence). The ends were cut back, 4 bases at V and 0 bases at J, with 15 bases in the middle. The chain's CDR3 is CASSSLHGLATNEKLFF. In nucleotides, the CDR3 is TGTGCCAGCAGTTCCCTCCATGGACTAGCAACTAATGAAAAACTGTTTTTT.